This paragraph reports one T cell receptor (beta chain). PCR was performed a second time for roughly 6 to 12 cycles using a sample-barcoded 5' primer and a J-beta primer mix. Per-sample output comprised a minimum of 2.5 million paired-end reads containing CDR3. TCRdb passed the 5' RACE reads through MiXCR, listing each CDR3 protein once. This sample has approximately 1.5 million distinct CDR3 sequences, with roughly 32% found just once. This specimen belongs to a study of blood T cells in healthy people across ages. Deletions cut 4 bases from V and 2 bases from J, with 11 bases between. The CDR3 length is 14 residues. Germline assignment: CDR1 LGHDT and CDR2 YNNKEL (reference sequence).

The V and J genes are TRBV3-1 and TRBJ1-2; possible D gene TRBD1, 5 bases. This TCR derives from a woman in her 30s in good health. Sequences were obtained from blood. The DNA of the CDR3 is TGTGCCAGCAGCCTTCGGGACGACAACTATGGCTACACCTTC. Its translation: CASSLRDDNYGYTF.